These 23 T cell receptor beta chains were sequenced from one sample in a study of T cell responses to AZD1222 COVID-19 vaccine (dated by TCRdb to the early 2020s). The time point label, read with the paper, signifies: baseline before first vaccination. Library generation was performed with the immunoSEQ multiplex PCR assay. TCRdb holds this immuneACCESS table with in-frame rearrangements only. Some clones are missing; in checked studies, unresolved V genes explain under half, and the rest has no known cause. This sample has around 140,000 clones in its table, and 90% to 95% of those were observed once. The top ten clonotypes cover about 1.5% of the sample. The sample here was peripheral blood, taken on day 0 of AZD1222 vaccination. The receptors stem from an adult in good health.

This chain connects TRBV1 to TRBJ2-5; TRBD2, as called in the table, went unchecked against the DNA. TRBV1 is described as a pseudogene. This CDR3 spans 17 amino acids. Here the CDR3 DNA reads TGCACCAGCAGCCAACACACCATGACGGGGGGGCGGGAGACCCAGTACTTC. Protein product: CTSSQHTMTGGRETQYF.

The chain carries TRBV4-2 and TRBJ1-2; D is uncertain. CDR3 length equals 14 residues. Germline CDR1 LGHNA, CDR2 YNFKEQ. V was cut by 3 bases and J by 8 bases, with 16 bases left in between. CDR3 in amino acids: CASSQDSGQSGYTF. In DNA, the CDR3 is TGTGCCAGCAGCCAGGACTCCGGGCAGTCCGGCTACACCTTC.

J is TRBJ1-5 and V is TRBV2; D is unclear. V was trimmed by 7 bases and J by 5 bases, leaving 15 bases between them. The CDR3 consists of 14 residues. From germline, CDR1 is SNHLY and CDR2 FYNNEI. CDR3: CASKENSRDQPQHF. CDR3 nucleotides: TGTGCCAGCAAGGAAAATTCTAGGGATCAGCCCCAGCATTTT.

The CDR3 coding sequence is TGTGCCAGCAGCCAAGCGGGGCGCCAAGAGACCCAGTACTTC. Translating it yields CASSQAGRQETQYF. The chain joins TRBV3-1 (or the pseudogene TRBV3-2) to TRBJ2-5; either TRBD1 or TRBD2 may fit D (5 bases each). CDR3 length equals 14 residues. V lost 1 base to trimming and J lost 1 base, with 7 bases between them. Per the germline V gene, CDR1 is LGHDT and CDR2 is YNNKEL (reference sequence).

The CDR3 sequence: CASIFIPTWRDDQPQHF. Here the CDR3 DNA reads TGTGCCAGCATTTTTATCCCCACCTGGAGGGATGATCAGCCCCAGCATTTT. J is TRBJ1-5 and V is TRBV28; D is unclear. Deletions cut 7 bases from V and 5 bases from J, with 24 bases between. In germline, CDR1 is MDHEN, CDR2 SYDVKM. This CDR3 region has 17 residues.

The chain is built from TRBV6-5 and TRBJ2-1; D call uncertain. Trimming pared 8 bases from V and 1 base from J, leaving 9 bases between. The germline gives CDR1 MNHEY, CDR2 SVGAGI. This CDR3 contains 13 residues. CDR3: CASRRGSYNEQFF. The CDR3 DNA reads as TGTGCCAGCCGACGAGGTTCCTACAATGAGCAGTTCTTC.

The chain uses TRBV7-2 and TRBJ1-2, with D possibly being TRBD1 (5 bases). Germline lookup yields CDR1 SGHTA and CDR2 FQGNSA. This CDR3 comprises 18 residues. V was clipped by 5 bases and J by 5 bases, with 27 bases between them. The CDR3 reads CASSHVFPVPHKGYGYTF. In DNA form, the CDR3 reads TGTGCCAGCAGCCACGTATTCCCGGTTCCACATAAGGGGTATGGCTACACCTTC.

V is TRBV18 and J is TRBJ2-1, with 7 bases identical to TRBD2. Germline V gene lookup returns CDR1 KGHSH and CDR2 LQKENI. This CDR3 comprises 15 residues. The V gene end was trimmed by 0 bases and the J gene end by 7 bases; junction bases not matched to a gene: 6. CDR3 nucleotide sequence: TGTGCCAGCTCACCACCGGCGGGAGATCGGAATGAGCAGTTCTTC. Its translation is CASSPPAGDRNEQFF. Based on the CDR3 plus reference TRBV18 and TRBJ2-1, the full variable domain is NAGVMQNPRHLVRRRGQEARLRCSPMKGHSHVYWYRQLPEEGLKFMVYLQKENIIDESGMPKERFSAEFPKEGPSILRIQQVVRGDSAAYFCASSPPAGDRNEQFFGPGTRLTVL.

The rearrangement uses TRBV7-6 and TRBJ2-3, with no clear D. The CDR3 covers 15 residues. Germline V lookup: CDR1 SGHVS, CDR2 FNYEAQ. V was trimmed by 4 bases and J by 2 bases, leaving 13 bases between them. The CDR3 DNA reads as TGTGCCAGCAGCTCGGGCATAGGCCCCACAGATACGCAGTATTTT. Residues: CASSSGIGPTDTQYF.

V is TRBV6-1 and J is TRBJ1-5; no clear D. The V end lost 1 base, the J end lost 5 bases, and 12 bases lay between the germline ends. The length of the CDR3 is 15 residues. CDR1 is MNHNS, CDR2 SASEGT, per germline. As DNA, the CDR3 is TGTGCCAGCAGTGAAGTCGGGAGGAGTCATCAGCCCCAGCATTTT. Residues: CASSEVGRSHQPQHF.

This chain joins TRBV28 and TRBJ2-3; either TRBD1 or TRBD2 may fit D (5 bases each). Germline V gene sequence: CDR1 MDHEN, CDR2 SYDVKM. The CDR3 totals 15 residues. V lost 4 bases and J 7 bases, leaving 18 bases between the germline ends. CDR3 coding DNA: TGTGCCAGCAGTTCGTATACTAGGACATTGAATACGCAGTATTTT. It encodes CASSSYTRTLNTQYF.

The chain's CDR3 is CASSINSGTLYNEQFF. The CDR3 DNA sequence: TGCGCCAGCAGCATAAACTCCGGGACTCTCTACAATGAGCAGTTCTTC. The J gene is TRBJ2-1, the V gene TRBV5-1, with D maybe TRBD2 (6 bases). V was shortened by 4 bases and J by 3 bases, with 17 bases between the two germline ends. This CDR3 has 16 amino acids. The V gene's germline CDR1 is SGHRS and CDR2 YFSETQ.

Here the CDR3 DNA reads TGTGCCAGCAGTTTTTCAGGGGAAAAACTGTTTTTT. As protein: CASSFSGEKLFF. The rearrangement uses TRBV28 and TRBJ1-4, with D possibly matching TRBD1 (5 bases). Germline V gene lookup returns CDR1 MDHEN and CDR2 SYDVKM. The CDR3 is 12 amino acids. The V and J ends lost 3 bases and 8 bases respectively, with 7 bases between them.

The V gene is TRBV19, the J gene TRBJ1-2, with D possibly matching TRBD1 (5 bases). CDR3 size: 15 residues. Germline loops: CDR1 LNHDA, CDR2 SQIVND (reference sequence). The V and J ends lost 7 bases and 2 bases respectively, with 17 bases between them. The CDR3 DNA sequence: TGTGCCAGTAAAGTCGTCGTGACAGCCAACTATGGCTACACCTTC. Amino acid sequence: CASKVVVTANYGYTF.

This chain connects TRBV18 to TRBJ1-2; maybe TRBD1 (5 bases). The CDR3 spans 13 residues. The V end was cut by 1 base, the J end by 4 bases, with 7 bases between. In germline, CDR1 is KGHSH, CDR2 LQKENI. The CDR3 region is CASSPRDFYGYTF. CDR3 in DNA: TGTGCCAGCTCACCACGGGACTTCTATGGCTACACCTTC.

This chain uses TRBV6-2 or TRBV6-3 with TRBJ2-7; D tentatively reads TRBD1 or TRBD2 (6 bases each). The V and J ends lost 5 bases and 0 bases respectively, with 14 bases between them. Germline-derived CDR1 and CDR2 are MNHEY and SVGEGT. This CDR3 is 15 amino acids long. The CDR3 loop is CASSPAGHPSYEQYF. CDR3 in DNA: TGTGCCAGCAGTCCCGCGGGACACCCCTCCTACGAGCAGTACTTC.

The V gene is TRBV3-1 (or the pseudogene TRBV3-2), the J gene TRBJ1-2, with 7 bases fitting TRBD1. The junction had 11 bases not matched to a gene; V was cut back by 1 base and J by 0 bases. Germline V gene sequence: CDR1 LGHDT, CDR2 YNNKEL (reference sequence). This CDR3 is 18 amino acids long. The CDR3 region is CASSQGSRGTVSNYGYTF. The CDR3, as DNA: TGTGCCAGCAGCCAAGGGTCCAGGGGGACAGTCTCTAACTATGGCTACACCTTC.

This sequence joins TRBV28 and TRBJ1-2; D remains ambiguous. CDR1 is MDHEN, CDR2 SYDVKM, per germline. Trimming removed 7 bases from V and 5 bases from J, with 14 bases in between. The CDR3 has 13 amino acids. The DNA for the CDR3 is TGTGCCAGCACCCAGGCCCCTATTTATGGCTACACCTTC. Residues: CASTQAPIYGYTF.

The gene calls are TRBV3-1 (or the pseudogene TRBV3-2) and TRBJ2-5; D is unclear. Per germline, CDR1 LGHDT and CDR2 YNNKEL (reference sequence). The CDR3 extends over 13 amino acids. The V gene lost 3 bases and the J gene lost 4 bases, with 9 bases spanning the gap. The DNA of the CDR3 is TGTGCCAGCAGCCAGGCGTTCCGAGAGACCCAGTACTTC. Residues: CASSQAFRETQYF.

V is TRBV28 and J is TRBJ1-1, with unresolved D. This CDR3 region has 13 residues. Trimming left V 2 bases short and J 1 base short, with 5 bases between. The germline V gene encodes CDR1 MDHEN and CDR2 SYDVKM. The CDR3 nucleotides are TGTGCCAGCAGTTTAGGGCAGAACACTGAAGCTTTCTTT. Protein product: CASSLGQNTEAFF.

V is TRBV18 and J is TRBJ2-7; TRBD1 is a possible D gene (6 bases). Trimming removed 6 bases from V and 4 bases from J, with 19 bases in between. The CDR3 has 15 amino acids. Germline V gene lookup returns CDR1 KGHSH and CDR2 LQKENI. The CDR3 DNA follows: TGTGCCAGCTCCCCGTTTCCCGGGACACAGTACGAGCAGTACTTC. As protein: CASSPFPGTQYEQYF.

The chain uses TRBV19 and TRBJ1-1, with 10 bases identical to TRBD1. The CDR3 length is 14 residues. Trimming cost V 7 bases and J 4 bases; bases outside gene matches: 6. Germline V gene lookup returns CDR1 LNHDA and CDR2 SQIVND (reference sequence). This chain's CDR3 is CASTPRDRGTEAFF. The CDR3 DNA reads as TGTGCCAGTACCCCCCGGGACAGGGGCACTGAAGCTTTCTTT. Combining the CDR3 with reference TRBV19 and TRBJ1-1 gives the whole variable domain DGGITQSPKYLFRKEGQNVTLSCEQNLNHDAMYWYRQDPGQGLRLIYYSQIVNDFQKGDIAEGYSVSREKKESFPLTVTSAQKNPTAFYLCASTPRDRGTEAFFGQGTRLTVV.

The rearrangement joins TRBV27 to TRBJ2-7; a weak D match, TRBD1 (6 bases). The CDR3 covers 13 residues. Between the trimmed V and J ends, which lost 2 bases and 3 bases, there was a span of 8 bases. The germline gives CDR1 MNHEY, CDR2 SMNVEV (reference sequence). The CDR3 sequence is CASSLGQYYEQYF. DNA of the CDR3: TGTGCCAGCAGTTTAGGACAGTACTACGAGCAGTACTTC.